This entry describes one TCR beta chain. TCRdb keeps only in-frame clones here, not all; method: immunoSEQ multiplex PCR. Among 240,000 or so clones, roughly four fifths were seen once, and the ten largest hold more than 8%. This sample stems from a study of blood T cell repertoires in COVID-19. J gave up 0 bases and V 6 bases, and 8 bases lay outside the gene matches. Looked up from germline, CDR1 is MNHEY and CDR2 is SMNVEV (reference sequence). The CDR3 length is 16 residues. V and J are TRBV27 and TRBJ2-3, with TRBD1 matching over 8 bases. The sample comprised peripheral blood. This receptor was taken from a woman older than 75 with acute or convalescent COVID-19. The CDR3 region is CASSRQGPTSTDTQYF. The CDR3 DNA reads TGTGCCAGCAGCCGACAGGGGCCAACCAGCACAGATACGCAGTATTTT.